Following are 16 T cell receptor beta chains from one sample sequenced in a study of early T cells in non-severe SARS-CoV-2 infection. A single record per CDR3 protein comes from TCRdb applying MiXCR to the 5' RACE reads. The sample yields 55,000 to 75,000 distinct CDR3 sequences, more than 9% seen once. The material sequenced was whole blood. The receptors derive from an adult who was a healthcare worker with PCR-confirmed SARS-CoV-2 infection or an uninfected control (not recorded which).

The chain combines TRBV6-1 with TRBJ2-5; D unclear. The CDR3 length is 16 residues. Germline CDR1 MNHNS, CDR2 SASEGT. The germline V and J ends were trimmed by 0 bases and 4 bases, with 15 bases remaining between them. The DNA of the CDR3 is TGTGCCAGCAGTGAAGCGTGGGTCCGTCCAGGAGAGACCCAGTACTTC. Translating gives CASSEAWVRPGETQYF.

This clonotype was seen a few times. This chain uses TRBV5-1 with TRBJ2-7; D is unclear. From germline, CDR1 is SGHRS and CDR2 YFSETQ. V was clipped by 4 bases and J by 0 bases, with 14 bases between them. The CDR3 runs to 15 residues. The chain's CDR3 is CASSPAGDSSYEQYV. CDR3 sequence (DNA): TGCGCCAGCAGCCCGGCAGGCGATAGCTCCTACGAGCAGTACGTC.

This clonotype was observed many times. The DNA of the CDR3 is TGCGCCAGCAGCTTGGATGGACAGGGGAACACTGAAGCTTTCTTT. Translation gives CASSLDGQGNTEAFF. The rearrangement links TRBV5-1 to TRBJ1-1; TRBD1 matches at 8 bases. J lost 1 base, V lost 0 bases, and 2 bases had no gene match. The germline V gene has CDR1 SGHRS and CDR2 YFSETQ. This CDR3 region has 15 residues.

This clonotype was observed at least ten times. The chain couples TRBV7-3 to TRBJ2-7; D may be TRBD1 or TRBD2 (5 bases each). V was clipped by 8 bases and J by 1 base, with 9 bases between them. This CDR3 spans 12 amino acids. The V gene's germline CDR1 is SGHTA and CDR2 FQGTGA. DNA of the CDR3: TGTGCCAGCCTGGGGGTATCCTACGAGCAGTACGTC. It is translated as CASLGVSYEQYV.

This clonotype occurred a few times. V gene TRBV7-3 combines with J gene TRBJ2-3; possibly TRBD2 for D (6 bases). The CDR3 spans 17 residues. V shed 5 bases and J shed 2 bases, with 20 bases lying between them. CDR1 is SGHTA, CDR2 FQGTGA, per germline. Written as DNA, the CDR3 is TGTGCCAGCAGCCCTAGGGGTGGAGGGAGCCACACAGATACGCAGTATTTT. Protein: CASSPRGGGSHTDTQYF.

This clonotype was detected many times. The chain is built from TRBV29-1 and TRBJ1-1; D ambiguous. The CDR3 extends over 16 amino acids. Germline V gene lookup returns CDR1 SQVTM and CDR2 ANQGSEA. Trimming shortened V by 4 bases and J by 0 bases, and 18 bases separated the two germline ends. CDR3 nucleotides: TGCAGCGTTGCTAATTTCGAGATGACTTTGAACACTGAAGCTTTCTTT. It yields the protein CSVANFEMTLNTEAFF.

This clonotype was observed at least ten times. This chain links TRBV6-6 with TRBJ2-7, with 7 nucleotides matching TRBD1. From germline, CDR1 is MNHNY and CDR2 SVGAGI (reference sequence). This CDR3 is built from 16 residues. V shed 4 bases, J shed 4 bases, and the junction held 13 bases outside the gene matches. The CDR3 bases are TGTGCCAGCAGTTCATCAGGGGGTGTTAACGGGTACGAGCAGTACGTC. Its protein is CASSSSGGVNGYEQYV.

The chain recombines TRBV5-1 with TRBJ1-6, with a possible D match to TRBD1 (6 bases). The germline V gene has CDR1 SGHRS and CDR2 YFSETQ. The CDR3 covers 15 residues. Trimming shortened V by 1 base and J by 5 bases, and 10 bases separated the two germline ends. CDR3 amino acids: CASSLFQGNNSPLHF. The DNA of the CDR3 is TGCGCCAGCAGCTTGTTTCAGGGGAATAATTCACCCCTCCACTTT.

The table lists this clonotype with a few counts. This chain connects TRBV20-1 to TRBJ1-4, with 9 nucleotides matching TRBD1. V was clipped by 3 bases and J by 7 bases; unmatched bases: 15. This CDR3 spans 17 amino acids. Germline CDR1 reads DFQATT; CDR2 reads SNEGSKA (reference sequence). This CDR3 is CSARTEWDRDDTEKLFF. Written as DNA, the CDR3 is TGCAGTGCTAGGACCGAGTGGGACAGGGATGATACTGAAAAACTGTTTTTT.

This chain uses TRBV10-2 with TRBJ2-1, with 12 bases identical to TRBD1. Trimming cost V 6 bases and J 6 bases; bases outside gene matches: 9. This CDR3 has 16 residues. Germline CDR1 and CDR2: WSHSY and SAAADI. Written as DNA, the CDR3 is TGCGCCAGCAGCACCATTCCGGGACAGGGGGCCAATGAGCAGTTCTTC. It specifies CASSTIPGQGANEQFF.

In its sample, this clonotype was seen many times. V and J are TRBV4-2 and TRBJ2-3, with TRBD2 matching over 7 bases. CDR3 length: 18 amino acids. After removal of 0 bases from V and 4 bases from J, the junction contained 13 bases not matched to a gene. From germline, CDR1 is LGHNA and CDR2 YNFKEQ. The CDR3 here is CASSQEAPGGGRADTQYF. In DNA, the CDR3 is TGTGCCAGCAGCCAAGAAGCCCCCGGCGGGGGTCGGGCAGATACGCAGTATTTT.

This clonotype was seen more than once but under ten times. V gene TRBV28 combines with J gene TRBJ2-7, with D perhaps matching TRBD1 or TRBD2 (5 bases each). The CDR3 loop spans 14 amino acids. From germline, CDR1 is MDHEN and CDR2 SYDVKM. With 4 bases removed from V and 2 bases from J, the gap between germline ends came to 12 bases. The CDR3 loop reads CASSSAGTAYEQYV. In nucleotides, the CDR3 is TGTGCCAGCAGTTCAGCAGGGACCGCCTACGAGCAGTACGTC.

The chain has TRBV5-1 and TRBJ2-1; TRBD1 aligns across 8 bases. V gave up 3 bases and J gave up 8 bases; unmatched junction bases: 7. The CDR3 is 14 amino acids. The germline CDR1 and CDR2 sequences are SGHRS and YFSETQ. CDR3 nucleotide sequence: TGCGCCAGCAGCTCACATCAGGGGGCAGATGAGCAGTTCTTC. Translating it yields CASSSHQGADEQFF.

This chain uses TRBV6-5 with TRBJ2-2; a weak D match, TRBD1 (6 bases). Germline CDR1 and CDR2: MNHEY and SVGAGI. The V end was cut by 2 bases, the J end by 1 base, with 8 bases between. This CDR3 spans 15 amino acids. The CDR3 region is CASSYGTQNTGELFF. CDR3 nucleotide sequence: TGTGCCAGCAGTTACGGGACACAGAACACCGGGGAGCTGTTTTTT.

The chain carries TRBV7-9 and TRBJ1-1, with 11 bases aligning to TRBD1. Germline CDR1 reads SEHNR; CDR2 reads FQNEAQ (reference sequence). The CDR3 extends over 17 amino acids. Trimming took 3 bases from V and 0 from J; bases not matched to a gene: 6. The CDR3 reads CASSLGTGGLMNTEAFF. CDR3 DNA sequence: TGTGCCAGCAGCTTGGGGACAGGGGGACTCATGAACACTGAAGCTTTCTTT. The variable domain in full, with the rest retrieved from reference TRBV7-9 and TRBJ1-1, is DTGVSQNPRHKITKRGQNVTFRCDPISEHNRLYWYRQTLGQGPEFLTYFQNEAQLEKSRLLSDRFSAERPKGSFSTLEIQRTEQGDSAMYLCASSLGTGGLMNTEAFFGQGTRLTVV.

The V and J genes are TRBV6-5 and TRBJ1-4; TRBD1 matches 10 bases. With V trimmed by 2 bases and J by 6 bases, 12 bases remained unmatched. Germline lookup yields CDR1 MNHEY and CDR2 SVGAGI. The CDR3 is 18 amino acids. Written as DNA, the CDR3 is TGTGCCAGCAGTTACCCCACCCCGGGACAGGGGATGGATGAAAAACTGTTTTTT. Residues: CASSYPTPGQGMDEKLFF.